Each of the 21 T cell receptor beta chains below was sequenced from the same sample in a study of T cells in Graves' hyperthyroidism and ophthalmopathy. TCR beta CDR3 regions were amplified from RNA. A set of HTBI primers served as the primers for a first-round RT-PCR of the TCR CDR3. TCRdb called the multiplex PCR reads again in MiXCR, with one record for every CDR3 protein. Of 45,000 or so distinct CDR3 sequences detected, around 48% appear once; the ten largest clones hold roughly 32%. Sequenced sample: peripheral blood or thyroid tissue (not recorded which). The receptors here all came from a woman aged 50 to 60 with Graves' hyperthyroidism.

This clonotype has at least ten counts. The chain links TRBV6-5 to TRBJ1-2, with D perhaps TRBD1 (6 bases). Trimming removed 6 bases from V and 6 bases from J, with 11 bases in between. The CDR3 consists of 12 residues. CDR1 MNHEY and CDR2 SVGAGI come from the germline V gene. This CDR3 reads CASRLGGDGYTF. The CDR3 DNA is TGTGCCAGCAGACTAGGGGGGGATGGCTACACCTTC.

This CDR3 reads CASSIGDIEAFF. CDR3 sequence (DNA): TGTGCCAGTAGTATCGGAGATATAGAAGCTTTCTTT. The V call is TRBV7-9, the J call TRBJ1-1; the D is unclear. Germline CDR1 and CDR2: SEHNR and FQNEAQ (reference sequence). V was shortened by 9 bases and J by 8 bases, with 16 bases between the two germline ends. CDR3 length: 12 residues.

This clonotype was recorded at least ten times. The V call is TRBV4-1, the J call TRBJ1-2; D is unresolved. V lost 1 base and J lost 4, with 10 bases in between. CDR1 and CDR2 from the germline V gene are MGHRA and YSYEKL. This CDR3 is 14 amino acids long. In DNA form, the CDR3 reads TGCGCCAGCAGCCAAGTTGAGGACGGCTATGGCTACACCTTC. Amino acid sequence: CASSQVEDGYGYTF.

This clonotype was seen repeatedly, ten times or more. The CDR3 here is CASSYLSGRETQYF. CDR3 bases: TGTGCCAGCAGTTATCTGTCTGGGCGAGAGACCCAGTACTTC. The chain links TRBV6-5 to TRBJ2-5; no definite D call. Germline V gene sequence: CDR1 MNHEY, CDR2 SVGAGI. This CDR3 is 14 amino acids long. V was cut by 3 bases and J by 4 bases, with 12 bases left in between.

This clonotype has a count of ten or more. This sequence joins TRBV11-2 and TRBJ1-1, with a possible D match to TRBD1 (5 bases). The CDR3 is 13 amino acids. Trimming took off 0 bases at V and 5 bases at J, with 7 bases between the two ends. CDR1 is SGHAT and CDR2 is FQNNGV in the germline V gene. The CDR3 region is CASSLDRETEAFF. DNA for the CDR3: TGTGCCAGCAGCTTAGACAGGGAAACTGAAGCTTTCTTT.

Only a few counts were recorded for this clonotype. The V call is TRBV7-8, the J call TRBJ1-5; 7 bases are shared with TRBD1. Trimming removed 5 bases from V and 3 bases from J; junction bases left unmatched: 7. The germline V gene has CDR1 SGHVS and CDR2 FQNEAQ. The CDR3 is 15 residues long. CDR3 sequence: CASSRLTGDNQPQHF. The CDR3 bases are TGTGCCAGCAGCCGACTTACAGGGGACAATCAGCCCCAGCATTTT. The entire variable domain, with the rest obtained from reference TRBV7-8 and TRBJ1-5, is as follows: GAGVSQSPRYKVAKRGQDVALRCDPISGHVSLFWYQQALGQGPEFLTYFQNEAQLDKSGLPSDRFFAERPEGSVSTLKIQRTQQEDSAVYLCASSRLTGDNQPQHFGDGTRLSIL.

This clonotype has a count of ten or more. The rearrangement uses TRBV30 and TRBJ1-2; D might be TRBD1 (5 bases). This CDR3 has 13 residues. Germline CDR1 and CDR2: GTSNPN and SVGIG (reference sequence). Trimming shortened V by 3 bases and J by 6 bases, and 14 bases separated the two germline ends. For the CDR3, the DNA is TGTGCCTGGAGCTTCACTTCCAGGGATGGCTACACCTTC. Protein sequence: CAWSFTSRDGYTF.

This clonotype was observed at least ten times. The J gene is TRBJ2-5, the V gene TRBV12-3 or TRBV12-4, with D possibly TRBD2 on 5 matching bases. The CDR3 sequence is 13 residues long. Trimming removed 6 bases from V and 5 bases from J, with 13 bases in between. The chain's CDR3 is CASSPGRGETQYF. In DNA, the CDR3 is TGTGCCAGCAGCCCCGGACGAGGGGAGACCCAGTACTTC.

The chain joins TRBV7-2 to TRBJ1-6; TRBD1 might be the D (5 bases). The CDR3 totals 17 residues. V was pared by 5 bases and J by 8 bases, with 22 bases between. Germline-derived CDR1 and CDR2 are SGHTA and FQGNSA. CDR3 nucleotide sequence: TGTGCCAGCAGCGGAGGCGGTACCGGGACTATCCATTCACCCCTCCACTTT. Translated: CASSGGGTGTIHSPLHF.

This clonotype was found once. The rearrangement uses TRBV15 and TRBJ2-7, with a weak D call TRBD1 (5 bases). Germline lookup yields CDR1 LNHNV and CDR2 YYDKDF (reference sequence). Trimming removed 3 bases from V and 4 bases from J, with 19 bases in between. The CDR3 covers 16 residues. CDR3 nucleotides: TGTGCCACCAGCAGCCACAGGTCCGACAGCGTGTACGAGCAGTACTTC. Translating gives CATSSHRSDSVYEQYF. The full variable domain, its missing parts supplied by reference TRBV15 and TRBJ2-7, is DAMVIQNPRYQVTQFGKPVTLSCSQTLNHNVMYWYQQKSSQAPKLLFHYYDKDFNNEADTPDNFQSRRPNTSFCFLDIRSPGLGDTAMYLCATSSHRSDSVYEQYFGPGTRLTVT.

This clonotype was seen ten or more times. The CDR3 DNA reads as TGTGCCAGCAGCTTAACGGCAGGAATCGGGAACACTGAAGCTTTCTTT. Translated: CASSLTAGIGNTEAFF. The V gene is TRBV7-3, the J gene TRBJ1-1, with D uncertain. There are 16 residues in the CDR3. Trimming cost V 0 bases and J 1 base, with 12 bases left between them. CDR1 SGHTA and CDR2 FQGTGA come from the germline V gene.

The chain employs TRBV7-2 and TRBJ2-5; TRBD2 matches 8 bases. After removal of 4 bases from V and 13 bases from J, the junction contained 11 bases not matched to a gene. This CDR3 contains 13 residues. Looked up from germline, CDR1 is SGHTA and CDR2 is FQGNSA. The DNA of the CDR3 is TGTGCCAGCAGCTCCCGAGGAGCGGGAGAGGGGTACTTC. The encoded protein is CASSSRGAGEGYF.

The chain links TRBV29-1 to TRBJ2-7, with D possibly being TRBD2 (5 bases). The germline V gene has CDR1 SQVTM and CDR2 ANQGSEA. V dropped 8 bases and J dropped 4 bases, with 18 bases sitting between them. This CDR3 has 13 residues. CDR3 nucleotide sequence: TGCAGCACTTCGGCCGCGGGTGAGTACGAGCAGTACTTC. Translating gives CSTSAAGEYEQYF.

J is TRBJ2-7 and V is TRBV28; 9 nucleotides match TRBD2. V shed 5 bases, J shed 1 base, and the junction held 6 bases outside the gene matches. The V gene's germline CDR1 is MDHEN and CDR2 SYDVKM. This CDR3 has 15 amino acids. CDR3 sequence: CASSNDLAGSYEQYF. DNA of the CDR3: TGTGCCAGCAGTAACGACCTAGCGGGATCCTACGAGCAGTACTTC. The full variable domain, completed using reference TRBV28 and TRBJ2-7, is DVKVTQSSRYLVKRTGEKVFLECVQDMDHENMFWYRQDPGLGLRLIYFSYDVKMKEKGDIPEGYSVSREKKERFSLILESASTNQTSMYLCASSNDLAGSYEQYFGPGTRLTVT.

The chain has TRBV20-1 and TRBJ2-5; 11 bases are a match to TRBD2. CDR1 is DFQATT, CDR2 SNEGSKA, per germline (reference sequence). After removal of 6 bases from V and 5 bases from J, the junction contained 8 bases not matched to a gene. CDR3 size: 14 residues. CDR3 bases: TGCAGTGCGCATAGCGGGAGGGCCAAGGAGACCCAGTACTTC. Translating it yields CSAHSGRAKETQYF.

This clonotype has more than one count but fewer than ten. The rearrangement links TRBV7-2 to TRBJ1-1; 7 bases fit TRBD1. The junction had 7 bases not matched to a gene; V was cut back by 5 bases and J by 4 bases. CDR1 is SGHTA, CDR2 FQGNSA, per germline. CDR3 size: 14 residues. CDR3 loop: CASSVHPGGTEAFF. In DNA, the CDR3 is TGTGCCAGCAGCGTCCATCCAGGGGGCACTGAAGCTTTCTTT.

The chain carries TRBV10-3 and TRBJ1-1, with 8 bases identical to TRBD1. Trimming at V came to 8 bases and at J to 5 bases, leaving 4 bases not matched to a gene. Germline CDR1 reads ENHRY; CDR2 reads SYGVKD. The CDR3 sequence is 12 residues long. CDR3 in DNA: TGTGCCATCCGGACAGGGTGGACTGAAGCTTTCTTT. This translates into CAIRTGWTEAFF.

This clonotype was counted ten times or more. The chain links TRBV7-8 to TRBJ2-3; 11 bases agree with TRBD2. V lost 0 bases and J lost 7; bases outside the gene matches: 12. The germline V gene encodes CDR1 SGHVS and CDR2 FQNEAQ. The CDR3 covers 18 residues. The CDR3 loop reads CASSLATLAGGRSNTQYF. The DNA for the CDR3 is TGTGCCAGCAGCTTAGCGACGTTAGCGGGAGGGAGATCGAATACGCAGTATTTT.

This clonotype was counted ten times or more. The V and J genes are TRBV20-1 and TRBJ2-7, with TRBD1 matching over 8 bases. The germline gives CDR1 DFQATT, CDR2 SNEGSKA (reference sequence). CDR3 length: 14 residues. Trimming removed 6 bases from V and 4 bases from J; junction bases left unmatched: 11. The CDR3 spells CSALLRQGKYEQYF. Here the CDR3 DNA reads TGCAGTGCCCTTCTCAGACAGGGGAAGTACGAGCAGTACTTC.

Comment on this clonotype: At one end, the junction sequence differs from germline, possibly due to a read error. This chain links TRBV4-3 with TRBJ2-6; no clear D gene. The CDR3 totals 12 residues. Germline CDR1 LGHNA, CDR2 YSLEER. CDR3 region: CASSQMGYTEAF. DNA for the CDR3: TGCGCCAGCAGCCAGATGGGTTACACTGAAGCTTTC.

This clonotype showed up many times. The J gene is TRBJ1-1, the V gene TRBV14; the D gene is possibly TRBD1 (5 bases). The germline CDR1 and CDR2 sequences are SGHDN and FVKESK. V was shortened by 5 bases and J by 4 bases, with 14 bases between the two germline ends. The CDR3 is 14 residues long. CDR3 sequence (DNA): TGTGCCAGCAGCACTCTGGGACGGAGCACTGAAGCTTTCTTT. Translation gives CASSTLGRSTEAFF.